The 13 T cell receptor beta chains presented below share a single source sample, sequenced in a study of blood T cell repertoires in COVID-19. Produced via immunoSEQ multiplex PCR; TCRdb's table is partial and in-frame only. The table records about 190,000 clones, approximately 86% of them present only once. Sequencing input: peripheral blood. These receptors were obtained from a young man with acute or convalescent COVID-19.

The rearrangement joins TRBV6-1 to TRBJ1-1; D may be TRBD1 (6 bases). Trimming stripped 2 bases from V and 1 base from J, with 8 bases between. This CDR3 has 14 residues. Germline lookup yields CDR1 MNHNS and CDR2 SASEGT. The CDR3 bases are TGTGCCAGCAGTGAAATCAGGGGGAACACTGAAGCTTTCTTT. Its translation: CASSEIRGNTEAFF.

This clone was detected a few times. The rearrangement uses TRBV30 and TRBJ1-3, with D unclear. The CDR3 totals 11 residues. Germline assignment: CDR1 GTSNPN and CDR2 SVGIG (reference sequence). Trimming removed 5 bases from V and 3 bases from J, with 5 bases in between. CDR3 DNA: TGTGCCTGGGCCAATGGAAACACCATATATTTT. Residues: CAWANGNTIYF.

The V and J genes are TRBV4-1 and TRBJ2-1; TRBD2 agrees at 10 bases. CDR3 length equals 15 residues. The trim removed 8 bases at V and 3 bases at J, leaving 7 bases unmatched. Germline lookup yields CDR1 MGHRA and CDR2 YSYEKL. CDR3 bases: TGCGCCAGCCGTCCCGGGACTAGCGACTACAATGAGCAGTTCTTC. The encoded protein is CASRPGTSDYNEQFF.

The J gene is TRBJ1-3, the V gene TRBV6-5; the D gene is possibly TRBD1 (5 bases). Germline CDR1 reads MNHEY; CDR2 reads SVGAGI. The CDR3 covers 15 residues. Trimming took 2 bases from V and 2 from J, leaving 10 bases between them. CDR3 sequence: CASSYDSGPGNTIYF. DNA of the CDR3: TGTGCCAGCAGTTACGATTCAGGGCCTGGAAACACCATATATTTT.

V usage is TRBV27 and J usage is TRBJ1-6, with no clear D. This CDR3 contains 16 residues. Germline CDR1 MNHEY, CDR2 SMNVEV (reference sequence). V dropped 3 bases and J dropped 6 bases, with 15 bases sitting between them. As DNA, the CDR3 is TGTGCCAGCAGTTTGACCGTCGGACTTCGTAATTCACCCCTCCACTTT. Translated: CASSLTVGLRNSPLHF.

This chain uses TRBV7-9 with TRBJ1-2, with D uncertain. Germline CDR1 SEHNR, CDR2 FQNEAQ (reference sequence). Trimming took off 1 base at V and 8 bases at J, with 11 bases between the two ends. The CDR3 is 13 amino acids. CDR3 DNA: TGTGCCAGCAGCTTAGTTGGCGGAGAGGGCTACACCTTC. Protein: CASSLVGGEGYTF. The full variable domain, its missing parts supplied by reference TRBV7-9 and TRBJ1-2, is DTGVSQNPRHKITKRGQNVTFRCDPISEHNRLYWYRQTLGQGPEFLTYFQNEAQLEKSRLLSDRFSAERPKGSFSTLEIQRTEQGDSAMYLCASSLVGGEGYTFGSGTRLTVV.

The V gene is TRBV18, the J gene TRBJ1-2; D is perhaps TRBD1 (5 bases). CDR3 length equals 15 residues. Germline CDR1 reads KGHSH; CDR2 reads LQKENI. V was pared by 3 bases and J by 0 bases, with 11 bases between. CDR3 residues: CASSPSGGSNYGYTF. CDR3 nucleotides: TGTGCCAGCTCACCGTCCGGGGGGTCTAACTATGGCTACACCTTC.

J is TRBJ2-7 and V is TRBV12-5; 7 nucleotides align to TRBD1. V was pared by 4 bases and J by 1 base, with 10 bases of the junction left unmatched. This CDR3 is 16 amino acids long. Per germline, CDR1 LGHNT and CDR2 FRNRAP. CDR3: CASGSRTGVLSYEQYF. CDR3 in DNA: TGTGCTAGTGGTTCGAGGACAGGAGTATTATCCTACGAGCAGTACTTC.

This clone has only one observation. The gene calls are TRBV10-1 and TRBJ1-1; the D is unclear. This CDR3 comprises 12 residues. The V end was cut by 3 bases, the J end by 9 bases, with 11 bases between. Per the germline V gene, CDR1 is WNHNN and CDR2 is SYGVQD (reference sequence). CDR3 loop: CASSDSSGKAFF. The CDR3 DNA follows: TGCGCCAGCAGTGATTCTTCGGGGAAAGCTTTCTTT.

The J gene is TRBJ2-7, the V gene TRBV30; the D is unclear. Between the trimmed V and J ends, which lost 1 base and 3 bases, there was a span of 10 bases. Per the germline V gene, CDR1 is GTSNPN and CDR2 is SVGIG (reference sequence). This CDR3 contains 13 residues. CDR3 nucleotide sequence: TGTGCCTGGAGTGCGGCGGTTGGCTACGAGCAGTACTTC. Amino acid sequence: CAWSAAVGYEQYF.

The rearrangement uses TRBV3-1 (or the pseudogene TRBV3-2) and TRBJ2-7; no reliable D call. V gave up 1 base and J gave up 6 bases, with 4 bases separating them. CDR3 length: 11 residues. Germline loops: CDR1 LGHDT, CDR2 YNNKEL (reference sequence). The CDR3 reads CASSQVGEQYF. CDR3 DNA sequence: TGTGCCAGCAGCCAAGTCGGCGAGCAGTACTTC.

The chain employs TRBV4-2 and TRBJ2-3, with TRBD2 matching over 13 bases. Per the germline V gene, CDR1 is LGHNA and CDR2 is YNFKEQ. V gave up 1 base and J gave up 4 bases; unmatched junction bases: 2. This CDR3 comprises 16 residues. CDR3 nucleotides: TGTGCCAGCAGCCAAGTACTAGCGGGAGGGCCAGATACGCAGTATTTT. Translation: CASSQVLAGGPDTQYF.

The genes are TRBV2 and TRBJ2-7, with D perhaps TRBD1 (6 bases). This CDR3 spans 13 amino acids. Germline CDR1 reads SNHLY; CDR2 reads FYNNEI. The V end was cut by 7 bases, the J end by 0 bases, with 10 bases between. The CDR3 DNA follows: TGTGCCAGCAACAGGGTTAGCTCCTACGAGCAGTACTTC. This codes for CASNRVSSYEQYF.